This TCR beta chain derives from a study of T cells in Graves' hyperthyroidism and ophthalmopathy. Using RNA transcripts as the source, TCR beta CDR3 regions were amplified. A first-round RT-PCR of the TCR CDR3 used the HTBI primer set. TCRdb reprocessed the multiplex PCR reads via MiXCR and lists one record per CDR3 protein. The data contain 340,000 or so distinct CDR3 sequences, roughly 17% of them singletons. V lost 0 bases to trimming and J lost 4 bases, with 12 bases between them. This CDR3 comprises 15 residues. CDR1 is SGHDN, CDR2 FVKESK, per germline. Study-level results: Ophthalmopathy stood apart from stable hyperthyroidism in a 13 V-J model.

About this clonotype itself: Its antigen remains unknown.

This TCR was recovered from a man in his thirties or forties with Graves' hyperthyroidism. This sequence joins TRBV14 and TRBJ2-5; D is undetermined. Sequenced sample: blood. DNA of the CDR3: TGTGCCAGCAGCCAAGAGTTCTTAGCTCGAGAGACCCAGTACTTC. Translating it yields CASSQEFLARETQYF.